This TCR beta chain was sequenced in a study of blood T cell repertoires in COVID-19. Germline V gene sequence: CDR1 SGHNT, CDR2 YYREEE (reference sequence). The CDR3 contains 12 residues. V lost 7 bases, J lost 7 bases, and 11 bases lay in between. The protocol was immunoSEQ multiplex PCR, while the TCRdb copy is restricted to in-frame clones and leaves out a portion. The table shows roughly 190,000 clones, with more than 80% occurring only once. The sequencing input was peripheral blood. This TCR came from a woman aged 40 to 50 with COVID-19, enrolled during active disease. The rearrangement joins TRBV5-4 to TRBJ2-2, with D unclear. Here the CDR3 reads CASSIRGGELFF. The CDR3 nucleotides read TGTGCCAGCTCCATACGAGGCGGGGAGCTGTTTTTT.